This TCR beta chain was identified during a study of blood T cell repertoires in COVID-19. The overall study: Both acute and convalescent COVID-19 samples were obtained from the United States, Italy and Spain. Sources were T cells, B-cell-depleted T cells, or PBMCs; the material itself was cDNA or gDNA.

CDR1 is GTSNPN, CDR2 SVGIG, per germline (reference sequence). The CDR3 length is 15 residues. With 0 bases clipped from V and 5 bases from J, the junction kept 9 bases outside the gene matches. Authors' processing steps: It was from reference gene primer amplification that nucleated cell counts were estimated. The protocol was immunoSEQ multiplex PCR, while the TCRdb copy is restricted to in-frame clones and leaves out a portion. Clone size and V and J calls were adopted from that table, with D and trimming inferred from the DNA. The sample carries around 160,000 clones, about 86% recorded once. The sequenced sample was peripheral blood. V usage is TRBV30 and J usage is TRBJ2-5, with 7 bases lining up with TRBD1. The sequence was collected from a man younger than 35 with acute or convalescent COVID-19. In DNA form, the CDR3 reads TGTGCCTGGAGTGTAGCGACAGGGACGGGGGAGACCCAGTACTTC. Translating it yields CAWSVATGTGETQYF.